The 20 T cell receptor beta chains in this list originate from one sample, sequenced in a study of T cell responses to AZD1222 COVID-19 vaccine. The method was immunoSEQ multiplex PCR; TCRdb's version includes in-frame clones alone and lacks a portion of them. The table shows 130,000 to 150,000 clones, with 90% to 95% occurring only once. Material: peripheral blood, obtained after recovery from COVID-19. The source of these receptors is an adult who had recovered from COVID-19.

The chain carries TRBV9 and TRBJ2-1; 11 bases match TRBD2. With 4 bases clipped from V and 9 bases from J, the junction kept 9 bases outside the gene matches. Per germline, CDR1 SGDLS and CDR2 YYNGEE. There are 15 residues in the CDR3. CDR3 residues: CASSLTRLAGSEQFF. The DNA for the CDR3 is TGTGCCAGCAGCCTAACTCGACTAGCGGGAAGTGAGCAGTTCTTC.

V is TRBV28 and J is TRBJ1-4; 8 bases line up with TRBD1. The germline gives CDR1 MDHEN, CDR2 SYDVKM. V lost 5 bases, J lost 8 bases, and 7 bases stayed unmatched. This CDR3 contains 14 residues. In DNA form, the CDR3 reads TGTGCCAGCAGTAGACAGGGGCACGAAGAAAAACTGTTTTTT. It specifies CASSRQGHEEKLFF.

This clone appeared a single time. The V and J genes are TRBV6-5 and TRBJ1-5; TRBD1 might be the D (6 bases). Trimming removed 6 bases at V and 4 bases at J, with 13 bases between. The CDR3 runs to 14 residues. CDR1 MNHEY and CDR2 SVGAGI come from the germline V gene. The CDR3 nucleotides are TGTGCCAGCAGCCAACAGGGAATTAATCAGCCCCAGCATTTT. Amino acid sequence: CASSQQGINQPQHF.

This chain links TRBV12-3 or TRBV12-4 with TRBJ1-1; D call uncertain. The germline V and J ends were trimmed by 2 bases and 0 bases, with 4 bases remaining between them. This CDR3 spans 13 amino acids. CDR3 region: CASSLQVNTEAFF. The CDR3 coding sequence is TGTGCCAGCAGTTTACAGGTGAACACTGAAGCTTTCTTT.

The chain joins TRBV9 to TRBJ2-7, with a possible D match to TRBD2 (5 bases). The CDR3 runs to 13 residues. Trimming removed 3 bases at V and 0 bases at J, with 7 bases between. Looked up from germline, CDR1 is SGDLS and CDR2 is YYNGEE. CDR3 DNA sequence: TGTGCCAGCAGCGCCGGGAACTCCTACGAGCAGTACTTC. Protein product: CASSAGNSYEQYF. The variable domain in full, completed from reference TRBV9 and TRBJ2-7, reads DSGVTQTPKHLITATGQRVTLRCSPRSGDLSVYWYQQSLDQGLQFLIQYYNGEERAKGNILERFSAQQFPDLHSELNLSSLELGDSALYFCASSAGNSYEQYFGPGTRLTVT.

The chain carries TRBV10-1 and TRBJ1-1; no clear D gene. Germline-derived CDR1 and CDR2 are WNHNN and SYGVQD (reference sequence). V lost 0 bases and J 5 bases, leaving 10 bases between the germline ends. There are 14 residues in the CDR3. The CDR3 loop is CASSESGRETEAFF. CDR3 coding DNA: TGCGCCAGCAGTGAGTCAGGGAGGGAGACTGAAGCTTTCTTT.

The chain has TRBV2 and TRBJ1-5; perhaps TRBD1 as D (5 bases). The CDR3 extends over 16 amino acids. The ends were cut back, 5 bases at V and 4 bases at J, with 18 bases in the middle. Germline V CDR1 and CDR2: SNHLY, FYNNEI. The CDR3 sequence is CASSSGLGWGNQPQHF. The CDR3 bases are TGTGCCAGCAGTAGTGGGTTGGGGTGGGGGAATCAGCCCCAGCATTTT.

This chain connects TRBV2 to TRBJ1-6, with D unclear. This CDR3 region has 13 residues. Trimming left V 7 bases short and J 14 bases short, with 18 bases between. From germline, CDR1 is SNHLY and CDR2 FYNNEI. The CDR3 sequence is CASTEERARSLHF. DNA of the CDR3: TGTGCCAGCACTGAGGAAAGGGCGCGGTCCCTCCACTTT.

The chain carries TRBV7-9 and TRBJ1-6, with TRBD1 matching 9 bases. The junction had 14 bases not matched to a gene; V was cut back by 5 bases and J by 6 bases. Germline-derived CDR1 and CDR2 are SEHNR and FQNEAQ (reference sequence). The CDR3 sequence is 18 residues long. The CDR3: CASSRNLTPGQGNSPLHF. The DNA for the CDR3 is TGTGCCAGCAGCAGGAATTTAACCCCGGGACAGGGTAATTCACCCCTCCACTTT.

The chain carries TRBV5-1 and TRBJ1-1, with D uncertain. V was trimmed by 1 base and J by 1 base, leaving 11 bases between them. CDR1 SGHRS and CDR2 YFSETQ come from the germline V gene. CDR3 length: 15 amino acids. For the CDR3, the DNA is TGCGCCAGCAGCTTGCTTGGGCGGCCGAACACTGAAGCTTTCTTT. This gives the protein CASSLLGRPNTEAFF.

The chain has TRBV11-2 and TRBJ1-5; 7 nucleotides agree with TRBD1. Germline V lookup: CDR1 SGHAT, CDR2 FQNNGV. V gave up 5 bases and J gave up 6 bases; unmatched junction bases: 10. This CDR3 contains 15 residues. In DNA, the CDR3 is TGTGCCAGCAGCCTCGACAGGGCTCGGGGTCAGCCCCAGCATTTT. Translation gives CASSLDRARGQPQHF.

The V call is TRBV29-1, the J call TRBJ1-2, with D uncertain. Per the germline V gene, CDR1 is SQVTM and CDR2 is ANQGSEA. The CDR3 length is 11 residues. V dropped 7 bases and J dropped 5 bases, with 11 bases sitting between them. The DNA for the CDR3 is TGCAGCGCACGGACTGAGTATGGCTACACCTTC. Protein sequence: CSARTEYGYTF. Looking up the rest from reference TRBV29-1 and TRBJ1-2 gives the full variable domain: SAVISQKPSRDICQRGTSLTIQCQVDSQVTMMFWYRQQPGQSLTLIATANQGSEATYESGFVIDKFPISRPNLTFSTLTVSNMSPEDSSIYLCSARTEYGYTFGSGTRLTVV.

The chain combines TRBV14 with TRBJ2-3; no clear D. Germline V gives CDR1 SGHDN, CDR2 FVKESK. The CDR3 contains 13 residues. Trimming took 1 base from V and 8 from J, leaving 10 bases between them. CDR3 amino acids: CASSQGGTGTQYF. In DNA form, the CDR3 reads TGTGCCAGCAGCCAAGGCGGAACGGGTACGCAGTATTTT.

The gene calls are TRBV28 and TRBJ1-5; TRBD1 is a possible D gene (6 bases). Germline CDR1 is MDHEN and CDR2 is SYDVKM. V shed 3 bases and J shed 11 bases, with 14 bases lying between them. The CDR3 contains 13 residues. The CDR3 region is CASSFNLEGAQHF. For the CDR3, the DNA is TGTGCCAGCAGTTTCAATCTAGAGGGGGCCCAGCATTTT.

This clone came up a few times. The V call is TRBV18, the J call TRBJ1-1; D gene ambiguous. V gave up 3 bases and J gave up 0 bases, with 11 bases separating them. Germline values: CDR1 KGHSH, CDR2 LQKENI. CDR3 size: 15 residues. The CDR3 spells CASSPSEIMNTEAFF. CDR3 bases: TGTGCCAGCTCACCCTCAGAGATCATGAACACTGAAGCTTTCTTT.

This clone was seen a few times. This sequence joins TRBV25-1 and TRBJ1-2; D may be TRBD1 (5 bases). This CDR3 has 14 amino acids. The V end lost 7 bases, the J end lost 7 bases, and 19 bases lay between the germline ends. Germline loops: CDR1 MGHDK, CDR2 SYGVNS. CDR3 in DNA: TGTGCCAGCACCGGGACCGGTGGTGTAGCTGGCTACACCTTC. It specifies CASTGTGGVAGYTF.

V gene TRBV28 combines with J gene TRBJ2-1; TRBD2 agrees at 9 bases. V lost 3 bases and J lost 2; bases outside the gene matches: 5. The germline V gene encodes CDR1 MDHEN and CDR2 SYDVKM. The CDR3 loop spans 16 amino acids. The CDR3 DNA follows: TGTGCCAGCAGTTTCGCAGGACTAGCGCCCTACAATGAGCAGTTCTTC. Translation gives CASSFAGLAPYNEQFF.

The V and J genes are TRBV19 and TRBJ2-7, with D hard to call. The V end lost 5 bases, the J end lost 0 bases, and 5 bases lay between the germline ends. The CDR3 is 12 amino acids. The germline V gene encodes CDR1 LNHDA and CDR2 SQIVND (reference sequence). CDR3 bases: TGTGCCAGTAGTGGGGACTCCTACGAGCAGTACTTC. This translates into CASSGDSYEQYF.

The chain has TRBV28 and TRBJ1-1, with a possible D match to TRBD1 (5 bases). V lost 6 bases and J lost 3, with 11 bases in between. Germline loops: CDR1 MDHEN, CDR2 SYDVKM. The CDR3 extends over 13 amino acids. The CDR3 DNA is TGTGCCAGCAGGGGGCTAGCGGACACTGAAGCTTTCTTT. Translating it yields CASRGLADTEAFF.

This chain uses TRBV18 with TRBJ1-1; D ambiguous. Trimming shortened V by 1 base and J by 0 bases, and 9 bases separated the two germline ends. The CDR3 consists of 15 residues. CDR1 and CDR2 (germline): KGHSH, LQKENI. The CDR3 DNA sequence: TGTGCCAGCTCACCACGGAACAGTCTGAACACTGAAGCTTTCTTT. Amino acids: CASSPRNSLNTEAFF.